This T cell receptor beta chain originates from a study of blood T cells in healthy people across ages. Findings and caveats of the study: Per million T cells, the diversity of TCR beta decreased roughly linearly as age advanced. The long-lived group displayed more naive CD4+ cells, plus higher diversity, than the aged donors did.

Note on this clonotype: What it recognizes is unknown.

For the second PCR, which ran for roughly 6 to 11 cycles, a sample-barcoded 5' primer and a J-beta primer mix were used. A template-switch adaptor that had 12 random nucleotides put a tag on each cDNA molecule. The yield of each sample was at least 2.5 million CDR3-containing paired-end reads. Via MiXCR, TCRdb re-called the 5' RACE reads, giving one row per CDR3 protein. The table includes fewer than 2 million distinct CDR3 sequences, about two fifths detected once. Per germline, CDR1 SGHKS and CDR2 YYEKEE (reference sequence). The germline V and J ends were trimmed by 0 bases and 0 bases, with 13 bases remaining between them. This CDR3 is 16 amino acids long.

This TCR derives from a human donor in good health. The chain carries TRBV5-5 and TRBJ2-7, with D perhaps TRBD2 (5 bases). The sample taken for sequencing was blood. The CDR3 bases are TGTGCCAGCAGCTTGGGAGGGCCAGAGGGCTCCTACGAGCAGTACTTC. Amino acids: CASSLGGPEGSYEQYF.